One T cell receptor (beta chain) is described in this entry. Patients were living with locally advanced or metastatic urothelial carcinoma. Trimming cost V 7 bases and J 6 bases; bases outside gene matches: 2. The CDR3 totals 12 residues. The germline V gene encodes CDR1 MNHNY and CDR2 SVGAGI (reference sequence). The data were obtained in a study of PD-L1 blockade in urothelial cancer. Here immunoSEQ multiplex PCR was the method, and the copy in TCRdb shows in-frame clones only, minus some. The sample consists of about 20,000 clones, around 88% of them appearing once. This clonotype originated in a man aged 50 or older with urothelial cancer. Sequences were derived from PBMCs, sampled around atezolizumab (anti-PD-L1) treatment. J is TRBJ2-2 and V is TRBV6-6, with 7 bases matching TRBD1. In DNA form, the CDR3 reads TGTGCCAGCAAGGGGGCTGCCGGGGAGCTGTTTTTT. The encoded protein is CASKGAAGELFF.